These 2 T cell receptor beta chains were sequenced from one sample in a study of long-term antiretroviral therapy in people with HIV. The run of the v3.0 immunoSEQ assay was at survey level. Libraries were prepared by immunoSEQ multiplex PCR; TCRdb keeps only in-frame clonotypes and omits some of them. The sample includes 30,000 or so clones, 65% to 80% of them seen just once. The sequenced sample was unsorted PBMCs, obtained 3 years after starting antiretroviral therapy. The receptors come from a man aged 50 or older with HIV.

The gene calls are TRBV5-1 and TRBJ2-7, with D uncertain. The CDR3 runs to 14 residues. Germline CDR1 SGHRS, CDR2 YFSETQ. The V and J ends lost 4 bases and 0 bases respectively, with 11 bases between them. The CDR3 nucleotides read TGCGCCAGCAGCGTGACTGTGGCCTCCTACGAGCAGTACTTC. The encoded protein is CASSVTVASYEQYF.

This clone was recorded a few times. A read error may produce the germline difference seen at one junction end. The J gene is TRBJ2-2, the V gene TRBV28, with D tentatively TRBD1 or TRBD2 (5 bases each). The V gene's germline CDR1 is MDHEN and CDR2 SYDVKM. CDR3 length: 11 residues. This CDR3 reads CASSLWGELFF. For the CDR3, the DNA is TGTGCCAGCAGTTTATGGGGGGAACTGTTTTTT. Full variable domain (rest looked up from reference TRBV28 and TRBJ2-2): DVKVTQSSRYLVKRTGEKVFLECVQDMDHENMFWYRQDPGLGLRLIYFSYDVKMKEKGDIPEGYSVSREKKERFSLILESASTNQTSMYLCASSLWGELFFGEGSRLTVL.